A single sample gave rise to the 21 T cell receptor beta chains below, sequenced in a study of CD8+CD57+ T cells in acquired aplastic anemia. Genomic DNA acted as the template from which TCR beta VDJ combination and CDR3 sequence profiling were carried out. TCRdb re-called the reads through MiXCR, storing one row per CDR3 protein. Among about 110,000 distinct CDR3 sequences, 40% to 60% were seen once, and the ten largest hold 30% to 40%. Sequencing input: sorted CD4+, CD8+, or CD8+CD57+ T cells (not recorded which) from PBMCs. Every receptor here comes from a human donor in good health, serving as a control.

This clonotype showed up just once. CDR3 coding DNA: TGCAGCGTCGAGGGACAGAGGAATGGCTACACCTTC. Amino acid sequence: CSVEGQRNGYTF. V gene TRBV29-1 combines with J gene TRBJ1-2; 7 nucleotides align to TRBD1. This CDR3 has 12 residues. Trimming removed 6 bases from V and 6 bases from J; junction bases left unmatched: 7. Germline V gene lookup returns CDR1 SQVTM and CDR2 ANQGSEA.

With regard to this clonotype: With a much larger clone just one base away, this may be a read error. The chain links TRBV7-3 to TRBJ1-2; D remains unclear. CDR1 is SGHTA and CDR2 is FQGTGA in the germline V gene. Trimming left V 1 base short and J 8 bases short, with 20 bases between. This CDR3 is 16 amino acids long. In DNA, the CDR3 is TGTGCCAGCAGCTTAATTCTGGGAGCGGGGATTCTGGGCTACACCTTC. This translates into CASSLILGAGILGYTF.

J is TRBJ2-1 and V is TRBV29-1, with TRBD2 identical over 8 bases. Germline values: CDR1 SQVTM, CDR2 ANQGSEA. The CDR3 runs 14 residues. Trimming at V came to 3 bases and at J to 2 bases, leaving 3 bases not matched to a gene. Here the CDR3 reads CSVEEGLAYNEQFF. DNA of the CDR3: TGCAGCGTTGAGGAGGGACTAGCCTACAATGAGCAGTTCTTC.

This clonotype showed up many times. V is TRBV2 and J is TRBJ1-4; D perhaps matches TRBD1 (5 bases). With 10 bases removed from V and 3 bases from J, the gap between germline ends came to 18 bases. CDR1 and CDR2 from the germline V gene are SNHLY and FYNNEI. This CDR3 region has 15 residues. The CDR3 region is CATQRGGGANEKLFF. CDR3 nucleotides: TGTGCCACCCAGAGGGGTGGCGGGGCTAATGAAAAACTGTTTTTT.

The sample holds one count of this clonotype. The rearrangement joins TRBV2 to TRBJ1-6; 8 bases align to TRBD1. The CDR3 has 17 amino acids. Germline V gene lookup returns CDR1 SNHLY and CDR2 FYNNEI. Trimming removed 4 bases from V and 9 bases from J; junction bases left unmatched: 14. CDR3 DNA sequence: TGTGCCAGCAGTGCCTCATACCTGACAGGGGAGGTTTCACCCCTCCACTTT. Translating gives CASSASYLTGEVSPLHF.

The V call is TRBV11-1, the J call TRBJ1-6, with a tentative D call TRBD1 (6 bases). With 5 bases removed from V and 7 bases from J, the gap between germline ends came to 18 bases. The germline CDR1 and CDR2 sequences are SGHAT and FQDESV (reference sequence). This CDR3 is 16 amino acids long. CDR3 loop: CASSGGRGTNNSPLHF. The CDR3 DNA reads TGTGCCAGCAGCGGCGGACGGGGGACAAACAATTCACCCCTCCACTTT.

The CDR3 loop reads CASSNEGGEQFF. The CDR3 bases are TGTGCCAGCAGTAATGAAGGGGGAGAGCAGTTCTTC. The chain has TRBV12-3 or TRBV12-4 and TRBJ2-5, with D perhaps TRBD1 (6 bases). The end of the DNA aligns better with TRBJ2-1, so the J call may be wrong. CDR3 length: 12 residues.

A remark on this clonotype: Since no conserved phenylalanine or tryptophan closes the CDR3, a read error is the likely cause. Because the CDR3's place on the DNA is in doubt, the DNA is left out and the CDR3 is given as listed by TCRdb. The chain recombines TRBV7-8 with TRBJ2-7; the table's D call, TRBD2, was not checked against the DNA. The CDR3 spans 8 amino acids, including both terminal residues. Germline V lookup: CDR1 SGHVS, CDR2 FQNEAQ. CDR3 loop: CASSLGTS.

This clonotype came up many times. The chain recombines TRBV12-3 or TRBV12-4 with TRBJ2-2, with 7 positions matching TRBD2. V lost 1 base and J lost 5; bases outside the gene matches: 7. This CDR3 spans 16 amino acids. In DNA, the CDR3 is TGTGCCAGCAGTTTAGTCCTAGCGGATACTACCGGGGAGCTGTTTTTT. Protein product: CASSLVLADTTGELFF.

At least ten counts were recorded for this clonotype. The CDR3 region is CASSLARLAGLPQETQYF. CDR3 DNA sequence: TGTGCCAGCAGCTTAGCACGACTAGCGGGCTTACCACAAGAGACCCAGTACTTC. The rearrangement joins TRBV7-2 to TRBJ2-5; 10 bases agree with TRBD2. V shed 0 bases, J shed 2 bases, and the junction held 9 bases outside the gene matches. This CDR3 comprises 18 residues. Germline V gene data show CDR1 as SGHTA and CDR2 as FQGNSA.

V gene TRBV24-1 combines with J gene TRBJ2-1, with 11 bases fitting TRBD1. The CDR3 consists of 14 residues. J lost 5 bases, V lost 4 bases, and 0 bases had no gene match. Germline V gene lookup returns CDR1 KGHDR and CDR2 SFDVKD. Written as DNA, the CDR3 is TGTGCCACCAGTGAGGGACAGGGGGACAATGAGCAGTTCTTC. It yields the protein CATSEGQGDNEQFF.

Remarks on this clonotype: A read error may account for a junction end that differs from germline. CDR3 in DNA: TGTGCCAGCAGCTCCCAAGGACAGGGATACGTCTTC. Its protein product is CASSSQGQGYVF. The J gene is TRBJ2-1, the V gene TRBV5-4; 8 bases map to TRBD1. CDR3 length: 12 amino acids. From germline, CDR1 is SGHNT and CDR2 YYREEE (reference sequence).

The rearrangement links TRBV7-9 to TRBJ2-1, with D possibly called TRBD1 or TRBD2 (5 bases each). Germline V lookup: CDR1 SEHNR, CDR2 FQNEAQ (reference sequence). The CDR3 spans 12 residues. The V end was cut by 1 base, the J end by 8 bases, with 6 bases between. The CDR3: CASSLGGDEQFF. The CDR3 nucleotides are TGTGCCAGCAGCTTAGGAGGGGATGAGCAGTTCTTC. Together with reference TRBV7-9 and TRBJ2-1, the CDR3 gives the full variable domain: DTGVSQNPRHKITKRGQNVTFRCDPISEHNRLYWYRQTLGQGPEFLTYFQNEAQLEKSRLLSDRFSAERPKGSFSTLEIQRTEQGDSAMYLCASSLGGDEQFFGPGTRLTVL.

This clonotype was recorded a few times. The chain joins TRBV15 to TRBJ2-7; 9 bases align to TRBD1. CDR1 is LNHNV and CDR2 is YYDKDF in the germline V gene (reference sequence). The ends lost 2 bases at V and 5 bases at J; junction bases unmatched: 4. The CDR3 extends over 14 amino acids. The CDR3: CATSRRDRDHEQYF. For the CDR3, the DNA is TGTGCCACCAGCAGAAGGGACAGGGACCACGAGCAGTACTTC. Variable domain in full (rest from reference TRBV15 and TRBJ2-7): DAMVIQNPRYQVTQFGKPVTLSCSQTLNHNVMYWYQQKSSQAPKLLFHYYDKDFNNEADTPDNFQSRRPNTSFCFLDIRSPGLGDTAMYLCATSRRDRDHEQYFGPGTRLTVT.

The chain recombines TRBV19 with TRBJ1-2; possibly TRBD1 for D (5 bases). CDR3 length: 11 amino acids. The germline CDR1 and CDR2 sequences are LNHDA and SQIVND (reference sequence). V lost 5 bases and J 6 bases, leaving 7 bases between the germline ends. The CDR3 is CASSFRDGYTF. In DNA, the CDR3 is TGTGCCAGTAGTTTCAGGGATGGCTACACCTTC.

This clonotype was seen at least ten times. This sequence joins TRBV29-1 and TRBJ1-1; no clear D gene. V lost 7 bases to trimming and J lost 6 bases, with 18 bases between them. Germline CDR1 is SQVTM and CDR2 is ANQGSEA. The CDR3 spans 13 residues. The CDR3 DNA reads TGCAGCGCTAGGCCGGGTTCCCGACCTGAAGCTTTCTTT. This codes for CSARPGSRPEAFF.

Written as DNA, the CDR3 is TGTGCCAGCAGCTTATCCCAGGGGGGACAGGGGACCCAGTACTTC. Translating it yields CASSLSQGGQGTQYF. The gene calls are TRBV7-8 and TRBJ2-5, with 9 bases identical to TRBD1. Germline V gives CDR1 SGHVS, CDR2 FQNEAQ. The CDR3 has 15 residues. V dropped 2 bases and J dropped 7; count of bases not matched to a gene: 8.

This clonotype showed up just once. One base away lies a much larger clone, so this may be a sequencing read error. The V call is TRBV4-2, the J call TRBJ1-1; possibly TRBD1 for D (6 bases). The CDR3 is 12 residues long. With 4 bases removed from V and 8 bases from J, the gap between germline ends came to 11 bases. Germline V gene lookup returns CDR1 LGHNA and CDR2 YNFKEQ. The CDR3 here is CASSRGGREAFF. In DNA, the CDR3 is TGTGCCAGCAGCCGGGGGGGCAGGGAAGCTTTCTTT.

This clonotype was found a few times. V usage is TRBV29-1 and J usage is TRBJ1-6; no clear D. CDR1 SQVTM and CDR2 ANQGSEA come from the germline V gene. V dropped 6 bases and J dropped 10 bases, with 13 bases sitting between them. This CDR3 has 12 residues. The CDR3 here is CSVGRERSPLHF. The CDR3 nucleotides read TGCAGCGTGGGGAGGGAGCGCTCACCCCTCCACTTT.

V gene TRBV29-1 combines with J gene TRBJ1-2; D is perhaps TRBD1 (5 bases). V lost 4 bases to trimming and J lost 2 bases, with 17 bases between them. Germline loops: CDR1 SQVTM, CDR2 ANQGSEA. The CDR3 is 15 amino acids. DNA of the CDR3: TGCAGCGTTGTGGTTGGGGGACGGAAAAACTATGGCTACACCTTC. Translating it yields CSVVVGGRKNYGYTF.

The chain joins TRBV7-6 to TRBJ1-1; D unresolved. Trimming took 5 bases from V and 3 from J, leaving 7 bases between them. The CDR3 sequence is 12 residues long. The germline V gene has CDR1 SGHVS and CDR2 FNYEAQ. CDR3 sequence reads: CASSPRDTEAFF. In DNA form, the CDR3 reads TGTGCCAGCAGCCCCCGGGACACTGAAGCTTTCTTT.